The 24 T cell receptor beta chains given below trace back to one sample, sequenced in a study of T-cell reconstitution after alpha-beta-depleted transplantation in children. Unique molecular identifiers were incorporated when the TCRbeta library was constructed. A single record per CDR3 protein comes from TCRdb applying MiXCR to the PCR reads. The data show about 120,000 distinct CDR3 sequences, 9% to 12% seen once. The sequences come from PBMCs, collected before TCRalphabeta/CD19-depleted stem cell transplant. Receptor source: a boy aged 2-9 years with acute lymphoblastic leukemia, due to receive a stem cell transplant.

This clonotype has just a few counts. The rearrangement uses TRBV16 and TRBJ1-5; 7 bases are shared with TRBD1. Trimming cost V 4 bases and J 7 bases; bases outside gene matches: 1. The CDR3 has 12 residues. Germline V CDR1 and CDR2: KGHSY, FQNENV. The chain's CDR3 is CASSPDRQPQHF. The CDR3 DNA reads TGTGCCAGCAGCCCGGACAGGCAGCCCCAGCATTTT.

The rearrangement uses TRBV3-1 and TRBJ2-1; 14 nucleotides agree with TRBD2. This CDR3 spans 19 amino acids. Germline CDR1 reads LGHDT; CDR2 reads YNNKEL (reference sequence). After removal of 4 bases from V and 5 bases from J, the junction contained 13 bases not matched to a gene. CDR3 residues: CASSRTPGLAGAYNNEQFF. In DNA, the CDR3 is TGTGCCAGCAGCCGAACCCCGGGACTAGCGGGAGCATACAACAATGAGCAGTTCTTC.

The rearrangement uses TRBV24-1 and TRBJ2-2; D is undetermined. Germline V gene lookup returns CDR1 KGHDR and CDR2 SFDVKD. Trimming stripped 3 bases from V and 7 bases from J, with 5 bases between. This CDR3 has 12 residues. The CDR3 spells CATSDVGGELFF. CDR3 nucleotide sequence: TGTGCCACCAGTGATGTGGGCGGGGAGCTGTTTTTT.

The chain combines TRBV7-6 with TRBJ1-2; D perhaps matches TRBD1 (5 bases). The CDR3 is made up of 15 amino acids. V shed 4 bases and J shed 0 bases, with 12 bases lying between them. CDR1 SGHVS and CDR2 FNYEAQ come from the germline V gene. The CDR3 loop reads CASSSHGGANYGYTF. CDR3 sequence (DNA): TGTGCCAGCAGCTCCCATGGGGGTGCTAACTATGGCTACACCTTC.

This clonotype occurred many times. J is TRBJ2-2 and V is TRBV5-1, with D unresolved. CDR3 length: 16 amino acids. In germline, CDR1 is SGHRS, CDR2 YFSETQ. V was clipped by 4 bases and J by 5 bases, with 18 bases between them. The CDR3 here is CASSTDRPDVTGELFF. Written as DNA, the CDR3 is TGCGCCAGCAGCACGGACCGACCCGATGTAACCGGGGAGCTGTTTTTT. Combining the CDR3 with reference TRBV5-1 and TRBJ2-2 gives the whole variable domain KAGVTQTPRYLIKTRGQQVTLSCSPISGHRSVSWYQQTPGQGLQFLFEYFSETQRNKGNFPGRFSGRQFSNSRSEMNVSTLELGDSALYLCASSTDRPDVTGELFFGEGSRLTVL.

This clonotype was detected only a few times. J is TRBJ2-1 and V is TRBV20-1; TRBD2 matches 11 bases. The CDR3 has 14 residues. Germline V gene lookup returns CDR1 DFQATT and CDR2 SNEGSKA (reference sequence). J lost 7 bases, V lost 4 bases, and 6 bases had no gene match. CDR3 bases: TGCAGTGCTAAACTAGCGGGAGCGATAAATGAGCAGTTCTTC. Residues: CSAKLAGAINEQFF.

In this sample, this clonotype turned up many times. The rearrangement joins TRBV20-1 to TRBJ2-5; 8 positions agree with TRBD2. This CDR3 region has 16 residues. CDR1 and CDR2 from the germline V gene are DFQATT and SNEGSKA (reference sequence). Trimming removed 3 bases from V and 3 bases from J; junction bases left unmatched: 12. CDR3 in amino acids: CSARGLSGSREETQYF. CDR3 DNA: TGCAGTGCTAGGGGCCTGAGCGGGAGTCGGGAAGAGACCCAGTACTTC.

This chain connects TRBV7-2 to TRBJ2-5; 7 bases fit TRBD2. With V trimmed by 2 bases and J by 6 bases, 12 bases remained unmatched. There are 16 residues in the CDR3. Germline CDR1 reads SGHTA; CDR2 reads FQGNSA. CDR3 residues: CASSLHEGGPQKTQYF. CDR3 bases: TGTGCCAGCAGCTTACACGAGGGAGGGCCTCAGAAGACCCAGTACTTC.

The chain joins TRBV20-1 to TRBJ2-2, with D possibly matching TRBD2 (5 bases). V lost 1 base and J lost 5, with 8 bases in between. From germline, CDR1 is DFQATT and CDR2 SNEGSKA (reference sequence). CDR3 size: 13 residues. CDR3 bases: TGCAGTGCTAGAGCAGCGGAAACCGGGGAGCTGTTTTTT. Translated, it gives CSARAAETGELFF.

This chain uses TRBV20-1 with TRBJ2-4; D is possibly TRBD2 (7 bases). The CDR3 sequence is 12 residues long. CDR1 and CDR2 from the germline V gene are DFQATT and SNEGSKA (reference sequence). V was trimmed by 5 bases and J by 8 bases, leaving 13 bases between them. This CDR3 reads CSAARGGDIQYF. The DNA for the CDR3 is TGCAGTGCTGCCCGAGGGGGGGACATTCAGTACTTC.

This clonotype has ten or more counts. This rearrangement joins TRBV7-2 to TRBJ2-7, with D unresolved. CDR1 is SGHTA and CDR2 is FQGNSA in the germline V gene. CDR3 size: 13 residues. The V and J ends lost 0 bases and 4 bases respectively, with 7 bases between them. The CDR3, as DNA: TGTGCCAGCAGCTTAGCGCGCCCTTACGAGCAGTACTTC. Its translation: CASSLARPYEQYF.

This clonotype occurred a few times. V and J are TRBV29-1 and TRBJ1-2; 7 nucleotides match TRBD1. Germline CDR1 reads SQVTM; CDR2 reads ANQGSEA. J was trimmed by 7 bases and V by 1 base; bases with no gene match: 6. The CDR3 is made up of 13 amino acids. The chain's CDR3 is CSVEGGRQGGYTF. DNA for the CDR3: TGCAGCGTTGAAGGGGGTCGACAGGGTGGCTACACCTTC. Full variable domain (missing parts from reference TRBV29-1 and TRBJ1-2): SAVISQKPSRDICQRGTSLTIQCQVDSQVTMMFWYRQQPGQSLTLIATANQGSEATYESGFVIDKFPISRPNLTFSTLTVSNMSPEDSSIYLCSVEGGRQGGYTFGSGTRLTVV.

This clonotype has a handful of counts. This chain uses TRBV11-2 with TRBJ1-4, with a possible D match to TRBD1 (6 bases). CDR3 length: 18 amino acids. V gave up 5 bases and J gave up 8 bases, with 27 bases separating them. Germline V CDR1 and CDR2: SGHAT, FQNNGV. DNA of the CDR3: TGTGCCAGCAGCCTAGGACCGTCGGCAGGGGCTCGTCGAGAAAAACTGTTTTTT. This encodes CASSLGPSAGARREKLFF. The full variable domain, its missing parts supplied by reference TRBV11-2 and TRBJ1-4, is EAGVAQSPRYKIIEKRQSVAFWCNPISGHATLYWYQQILGQGPKLLIQFQNNGVVDDSQLPKDRFSAERLKGVDSTLKIQPAKLEDSAVYLCASSLGPSAGARREKLFFGSGTQLSVL.

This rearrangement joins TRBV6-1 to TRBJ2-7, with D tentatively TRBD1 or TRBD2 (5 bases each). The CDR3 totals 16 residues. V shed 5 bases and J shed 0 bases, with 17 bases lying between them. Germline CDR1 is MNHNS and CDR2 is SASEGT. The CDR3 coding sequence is TGTGCCAGCAGTCTCCTAGGGCACGGGGCCTCCTACGAGCAGTACTTC. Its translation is CASSLLGHGASYEQYF.

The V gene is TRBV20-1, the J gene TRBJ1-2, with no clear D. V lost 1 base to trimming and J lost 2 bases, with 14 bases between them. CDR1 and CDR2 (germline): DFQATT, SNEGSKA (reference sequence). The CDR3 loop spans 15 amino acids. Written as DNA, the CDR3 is TGCAGTGCTAGAGTGATGGCCAGGCGCAACTATGGCTACACCTTC. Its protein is CSARVMARRNYGYTF.

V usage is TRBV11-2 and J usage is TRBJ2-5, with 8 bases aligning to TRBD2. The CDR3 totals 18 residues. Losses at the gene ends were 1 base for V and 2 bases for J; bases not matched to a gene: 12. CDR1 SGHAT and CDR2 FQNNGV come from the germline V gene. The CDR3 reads CASSLGSGTRVFQETQYF. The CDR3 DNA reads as TGTGCCAGCAGCTTAGGATCCGGGACTAGAGTATTTCAAGAGACCCAGTACTTC.

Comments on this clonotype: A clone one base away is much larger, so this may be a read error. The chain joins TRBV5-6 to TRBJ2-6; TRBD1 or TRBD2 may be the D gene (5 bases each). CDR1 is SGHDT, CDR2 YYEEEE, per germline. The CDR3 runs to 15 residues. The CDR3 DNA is TGTGCCAGCAGCTTGGGAGCCTCTGGGGGCAACGTCCTGACTTTC. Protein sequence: CASSLGASGGNVLTF.

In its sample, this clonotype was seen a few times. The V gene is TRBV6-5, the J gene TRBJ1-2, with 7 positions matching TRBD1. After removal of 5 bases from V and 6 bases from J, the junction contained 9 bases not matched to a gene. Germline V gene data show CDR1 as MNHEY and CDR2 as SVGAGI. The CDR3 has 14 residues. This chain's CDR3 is CASSPMTGWNGYTF. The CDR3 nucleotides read TGTGCCAGCAGTCCCATGACAGGGTGGAATGGCTACACCTTC.

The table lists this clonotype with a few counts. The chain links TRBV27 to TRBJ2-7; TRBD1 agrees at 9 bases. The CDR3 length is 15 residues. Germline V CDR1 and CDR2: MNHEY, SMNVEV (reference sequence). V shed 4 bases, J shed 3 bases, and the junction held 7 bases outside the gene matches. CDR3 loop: CASSSTGGPYYEQYF. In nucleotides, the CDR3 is TGTGCCAGCAGTTCCACAGGGGGCCCCTACTACGAGCAGTACTTC.

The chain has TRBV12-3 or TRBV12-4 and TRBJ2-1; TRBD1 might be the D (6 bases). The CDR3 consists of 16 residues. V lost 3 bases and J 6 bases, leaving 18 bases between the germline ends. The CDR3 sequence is CASSFQGKFYSNEQFF. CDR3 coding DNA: TGTGCCAGCAGTTTCCAGGGGAAGTTTTATAGCAATGAGCAGTTCTTC.

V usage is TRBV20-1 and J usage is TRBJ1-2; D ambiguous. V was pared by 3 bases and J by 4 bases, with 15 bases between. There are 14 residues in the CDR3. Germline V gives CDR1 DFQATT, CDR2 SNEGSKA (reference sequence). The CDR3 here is CSASTWTASYGYTF. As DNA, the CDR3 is TGCAGTGCTAGCACATGGACGGCAAGCTATGGCTACACCTTC.

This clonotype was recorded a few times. CDR3 residues: CASSRTDNTDTQYF. CDR3 DNA: TGCGCCAGCAGCCGGACAGACAACACAGATACGCAGTATTTT. The chain couples TRBV5-1 to TRBJ2-3; a weak D match, TRBD1 (6 bases). Germline CDR1 SGHRS, CDR2 YFSETQ. This CDR3 comprises 14 residues. V was pared by 4 bases and J by 2 bases, with 11 bases between.

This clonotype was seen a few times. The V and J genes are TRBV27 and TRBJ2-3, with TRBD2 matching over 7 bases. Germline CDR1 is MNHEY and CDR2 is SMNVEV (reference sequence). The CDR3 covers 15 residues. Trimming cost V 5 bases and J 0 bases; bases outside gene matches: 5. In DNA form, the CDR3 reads TGTGCCAGCAGTGTCTATAGCGGGAGCACAGATACGCAGTATTTT. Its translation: CASSVYSGSTDTQYF.

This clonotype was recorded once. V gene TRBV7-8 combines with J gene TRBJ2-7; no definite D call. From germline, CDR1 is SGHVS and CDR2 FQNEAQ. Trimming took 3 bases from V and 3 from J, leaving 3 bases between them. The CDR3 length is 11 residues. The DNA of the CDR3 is TGTGCCAGCAGCTTCGACTACGAGCAGTACTTC. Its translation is CASSFDYEQYF. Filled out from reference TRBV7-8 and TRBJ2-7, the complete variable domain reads GAGVSQSPRYKVAKRGQDVALRCDPISGHVSLFWYQQALGQGPEFLTYFQNEAQLDKSGLPSDRFFAERPEGSVSTLKIQRTQQEDSAVYLCASSFDYEQYFGPGTRLTVT.